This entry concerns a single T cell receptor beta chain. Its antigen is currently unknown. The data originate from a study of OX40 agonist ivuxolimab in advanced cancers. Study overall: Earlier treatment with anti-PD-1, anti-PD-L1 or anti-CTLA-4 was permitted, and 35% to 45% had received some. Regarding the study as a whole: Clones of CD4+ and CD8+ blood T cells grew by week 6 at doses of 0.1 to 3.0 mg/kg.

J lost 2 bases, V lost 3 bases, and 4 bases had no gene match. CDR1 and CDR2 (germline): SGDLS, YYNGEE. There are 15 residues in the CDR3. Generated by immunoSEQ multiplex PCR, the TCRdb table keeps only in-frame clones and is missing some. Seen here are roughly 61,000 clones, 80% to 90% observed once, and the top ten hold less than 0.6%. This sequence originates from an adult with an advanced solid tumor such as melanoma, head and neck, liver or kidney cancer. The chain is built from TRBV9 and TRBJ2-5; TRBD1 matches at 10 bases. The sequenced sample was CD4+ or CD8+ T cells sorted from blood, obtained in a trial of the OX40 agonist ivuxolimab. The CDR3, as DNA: TGTGCCAGCAGCGGAATGGGACAGGGGCAAGAGACCCAGTACTTC. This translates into CASSGMGQGQETQYF.